This TCR beta chain derives from a study of spatial heterogeneity in lung cancer. Overall study: Detected sequences consistently included more beta-chain ones than alpha-chain ones.

The CDR3 loop spans 13 amino acids. The germline V and J ends were trimmed by 4 bases and 4 bases, with 10 bases remaining between them. This clonotype was detected only a few times. Specified time point: sample taken at primary tumor resection. Sequencing of whole RNA from tumor, nontumor lung or frozen PBMC involved no sorting. A total of over 70 untreated early-stage non-small cell lung cancer patients served as donors. Carried by each TCR cDNA molecule was a unique molecular identifier. TCRdb re-analysed the 5' RACE reads in MiXCR, keeping a single row per CDR3 protein. The sample includes approximately 7,800 distinct CDR3 sequences, approximately 5.4% of them seen just once.

This receptor was taken from a male donor with early-stage non-small cell lung cancer. The gene calls are TRBV12-3 or TRBV12-4 and TRBJ1-2; D may be TRBD1 (6 bases). This material consisted of PBMCs, taken at surgery. The CDR3 DNA sequence: TGTGCCAGCAGTTCTGACAGGACCTATGGCTACACCTTC. Residues: CASSSDRTYGYTF.